This paragraph reports one T cell receptor (beta chain). The target antigen is unknown. TCRdb's table, derived via immunoSEQ multiplex PCR, lists solely in-frame clones and lacks some. The sample contains fewer than 3 million clones, around 92% of which appear only once. There are 17 residues in the CDR3. Per the germline V gene, CDR1 is PRHDT and CDR2 is FYEKMQ (reference sequence). Trimming removed 3 bases from V and 2 bases from J, with 17 bases in between. This sample is part of a study of shared clonotypes between healthy human individuals. Negatively enriched CD4+ T cells were divided by CD45RA into naive and memory. The study's findings and limits: Larger estimated richness was generally recorded for naive subsets relative to memory subsets. The authors expected sequencing depth to affect clonotype sharing among donors.

This sequence joins TRBV13 and TRBJ1-3, with a possible D match to TRBD1 (5 bases). This TCR came from a young man in good health. Some clones in this sample may be carry-over from other donors' samples. Sequencing input: naive CD4+ T cells from PBMCs. The subset denotes: CD45RA+ positively selected. The CDR3 is CASSLGRSPLTGNTIYF. In DNA form, the CDR3 reads TGTGCCAGCAGCTTGGGACGGAGCCCATTGACTGGAAACACCATATATTTT.